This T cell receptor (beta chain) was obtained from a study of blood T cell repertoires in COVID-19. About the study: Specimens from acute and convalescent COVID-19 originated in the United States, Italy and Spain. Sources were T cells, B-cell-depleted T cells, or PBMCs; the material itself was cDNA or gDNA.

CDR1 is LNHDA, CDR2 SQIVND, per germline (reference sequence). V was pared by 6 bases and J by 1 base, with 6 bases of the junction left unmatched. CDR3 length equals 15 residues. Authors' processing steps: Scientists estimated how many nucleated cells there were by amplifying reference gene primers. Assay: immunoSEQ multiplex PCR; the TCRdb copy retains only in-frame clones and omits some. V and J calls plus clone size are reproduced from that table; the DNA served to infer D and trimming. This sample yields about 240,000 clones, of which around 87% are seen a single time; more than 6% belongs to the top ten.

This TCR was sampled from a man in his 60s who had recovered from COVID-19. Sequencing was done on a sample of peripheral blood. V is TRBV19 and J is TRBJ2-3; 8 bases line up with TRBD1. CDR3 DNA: TGTGCCAGTAGAAGACAGGGGTTCGGCACAGATACGCAGTATTTT. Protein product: CASRRQGFGTDTQYF.